This TCR beta chain is drawn from a study of shared clonotypes between healthy human individuals. J was trimmed by 6 bases and V by 3 bases; bases with no gene match: 4. The CDR3 is 15 amino acids. Germline lookup yields CDR1 SGHNT and CDR2 YENEEA. Several immunoSEQ plates held equal portions of the genomic DNA taken from each subset. Authors' processing steps: Junction-only sequences produced by ImmunoSEQ had no quality scores, so filtering differed. Profiled with immunoSEQ multiplex PCR; TCRdb holds only in-frame clones, not every one. Clone size and the V and J calls come from that table; the DNA yielded D and trimming. This table holds around 2.5 million clones, 93% found once.

Sequencing was performed on naive CD4+ T cells from PBMCs. The sample's subset: CD45RA+ positively selected. The chain recombines TRBV11-3 with TRBJ2-2; 10 bases are a match to TRBD1. The TCR originated in a man younger than 35 in good health. Some clones in this sample may be carry-over from other donors' samples. DNA for the CDR3: TGTGCCAGCAGCTTGGGGACAGGGGTGGCCGGGGAGCTGTTTTTT. This translates into CASSLGTGVAGELFF.